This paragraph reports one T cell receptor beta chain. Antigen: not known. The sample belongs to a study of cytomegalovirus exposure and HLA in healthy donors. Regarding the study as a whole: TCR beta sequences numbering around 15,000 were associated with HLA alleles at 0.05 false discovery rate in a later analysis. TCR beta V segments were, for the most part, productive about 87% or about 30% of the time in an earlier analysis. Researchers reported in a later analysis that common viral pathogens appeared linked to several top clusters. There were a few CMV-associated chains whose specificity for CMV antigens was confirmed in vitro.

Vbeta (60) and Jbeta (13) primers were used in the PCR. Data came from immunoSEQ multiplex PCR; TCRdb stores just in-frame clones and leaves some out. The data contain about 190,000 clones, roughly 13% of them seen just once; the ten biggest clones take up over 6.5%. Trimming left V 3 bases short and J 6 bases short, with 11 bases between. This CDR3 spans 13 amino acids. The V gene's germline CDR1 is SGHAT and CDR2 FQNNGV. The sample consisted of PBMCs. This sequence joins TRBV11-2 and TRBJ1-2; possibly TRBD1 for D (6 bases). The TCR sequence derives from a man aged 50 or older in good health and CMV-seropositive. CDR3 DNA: TGTGCCAGCAGCTTCAACAGGGATCATGGCTACACCTTC. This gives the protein CASSFNRDHGYTF.